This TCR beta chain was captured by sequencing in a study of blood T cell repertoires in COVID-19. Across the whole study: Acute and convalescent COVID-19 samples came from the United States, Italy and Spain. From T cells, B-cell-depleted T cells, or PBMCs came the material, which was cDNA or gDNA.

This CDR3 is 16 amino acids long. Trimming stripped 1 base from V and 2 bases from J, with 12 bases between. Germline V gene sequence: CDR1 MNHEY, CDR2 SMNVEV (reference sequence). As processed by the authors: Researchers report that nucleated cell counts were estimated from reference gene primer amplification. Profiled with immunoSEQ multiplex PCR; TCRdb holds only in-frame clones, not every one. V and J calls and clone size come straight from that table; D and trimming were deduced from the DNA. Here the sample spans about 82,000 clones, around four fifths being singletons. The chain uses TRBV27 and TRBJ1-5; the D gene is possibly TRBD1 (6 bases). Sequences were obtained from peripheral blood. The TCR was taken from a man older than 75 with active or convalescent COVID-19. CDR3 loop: CASSLWGRRGNQPQHF. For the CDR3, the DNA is TGTGCCAGCAGTTTATGGGGGCGAAGAGGCAATCAGCCCCAGCATTTT.